This record covers a single T cell receptor beta chain. CDR1 and CDR2 (germline): KGHDR, SFDVKD. The ends lost 3 bases at V and 1 base at J; junction bases unmatched: 4. The CDR3 consists of 15 residues. These data originate in a study of blood T cell repertoires in COVID-19. Profiling relied on immunoSEQ multiplex PCR, and the TCRdb table lists in-frame clones only, not all of them. Among approximately 15,000 clones, around 90% were seen once, and the ten largest hold less than 4%. V and J are TRBV24-1 and TRBJ2-7; 8 bases are a match to TRBD1. The receptor's source is a human donor in a cohort sampled during active COVID-19. Input material: peripheral blood. The CDR3 coding sequence is TGTGCCACCAGTGATCCCCGGACAGGGTCCTACGAGCAGTACTTC. This sequence encodes CATSDPRTGSYEQYF.